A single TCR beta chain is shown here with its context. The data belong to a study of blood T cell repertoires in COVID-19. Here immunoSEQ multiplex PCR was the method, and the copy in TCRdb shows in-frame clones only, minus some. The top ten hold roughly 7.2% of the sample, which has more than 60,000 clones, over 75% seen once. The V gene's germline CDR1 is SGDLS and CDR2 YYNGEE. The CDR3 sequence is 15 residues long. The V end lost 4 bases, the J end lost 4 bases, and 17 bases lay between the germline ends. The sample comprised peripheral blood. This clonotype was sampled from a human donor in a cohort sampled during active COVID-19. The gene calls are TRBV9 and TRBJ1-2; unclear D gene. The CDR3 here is CASSPRGERSYGYTF. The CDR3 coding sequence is TGTGCCAGCAGCCCCCGCGGGGAGAGGAGCTATGGCTACACCTTC.